The subject of this entry is one TCR beta chain. Its antigen is not identified. CDR1 is MNHEY, CDR2 SVGAGI, per germline. This CDR3 has 12 amino acids. V was clipped by 6 bases and J by 6 bases, with 9 bases between them. A single record per CDR3 protein comes from TCRdb applying MiXCR to the reads. The sample shows about 830,000 distinct CDR3 sequences, 30% to 35% of them seen only once. This entry belongs to a study of T cell repertoires in cytomegalovirus infection. Study-wide points: Based on cumulative public TCR beta family frequency, carriers of CMV plus the relevant HLA were identified.

The source material was cultured CD8+ T cells from PBMCs, sampled from culture after CMV antigen stimulation. V gene TRBV6-5 combines with J gene TRBJ2-1; D remains unclear. The receptor comes from a human donor in good health (CMV status not recorded). Some clones in this sample may be carry-over from other donors' samples. The CDR3 protein is CASRNHFNEQFF. As DNA, the CDR3 is TGTGCCAGCAGGAACCACTTCAATGAGCAGTTCTTC.